This is a list of T cell receptor beta chains from one sample in a study of low-dose radiotherapy and immunotherapy resistance in tumors. In TCRdb, the reads were re-called with MiXCR into one record per CDR3 protein. Of about 39,000 distinct CDR3 sequences in the sample, less than 25% were seen once. Specimen: PBMCs, collected after low-dose radiotherapy plus immunotherapy. Receptors originate from a female donor with ovarian cancer. Both conserved end residues are part of each CDR3. A D gene is named only where the DNA matches it firmly. For some rows the clone size is stated as once, few or many, or as a class when expanded; others skip it.

size	V	D	J	DNA	CDR3
medium-sized	TRBV5-1	-	TRBJ1-2	TGCGCCAGCAGCTTGGAGGCGACGGCCTATGGCTACACCTTC	CASSLEATAYGYTF
many	TRBV29-1	-	TRBJ2-6	TGCAGCGTTTATATCCACCGCTCTGGGGCCAACGTCCTGACTTTC	CSVYIHRSGANVLTF
many	TRBV14	TRBD2	TRBJ2-1	TGTGCCAGCAGCCGCCGTAGCGGGGGGAAATTTGACAATGAGCAGTTCTTC	CASSRRSGGKFDNEQFF
many	TRBV19	TRBD2	TRBJ2-7	TGTGCCAGTAGTATAAGGCGGGGGGGCCGATCCGGCGAGCAGTACTTC	CASSIRRGGRSGEQYF
-	TRBV5-1	TRBD2	TRBJ2-1	TGCGCCAGCAGTTCCAGCGGGAGCTCCTACAATGAGCAGTTCTTC	CASSSSGSSYNEQFF
-	TRBV5-1	-	TRBJ2-2	TGCGCCAGCGCTATAACAGGGAACACCGGGGAGCTGTTTTTT	CASAITGNTGELFF
-	TRBV19	-	TRBJ1-2	TGTGCCAGTACCTACAGGGTCGGCTATGGCTACACCTTC	CASTYRVGYGYTF
few	TRBV28	-	TRBJ1-6	TGTGCCAGCAGCTTATTATGGTCACCCCTCCACTTT	CASSLLWSPLHF
many	TRBV19	-	TRBJ1-1	TGTGCCAGTAGTAAGACAGTGAACACTGAAGCTTTCTTT	CASSKTVNTEAFF
-	TRBV28	-	TRBJ1-1	TGTGCCAGCAGTTTATTCAGGTACACTGAAGCTTTCTTT	CASSLFRYTEAFF
many	TRBV24-1	TRBD1	TRBJ1-2	TGTGCCACCAGTTCCCAAACAGGGGGCTTTGGCGGCTACACCTTC	CATSSQTGGFGGYTF
many	TRBV14	-	TRBJ1-1	TGTGCCAGCAGCCGGGGGCCGTTGAACACTGAAGCTTTCTTT	CASSRGPLNTEAFF
medium-sized	TRBV28	-	TRBJ1-5	TGTGCCAGCACACCCGCCCGGGGTCAGCCCCAGCATTTT	CASTPARGQPQHF
many	TRBV4-1	TRBD2	TRBJ2-6	TGCGCCAGCAGCCAGGTACTAGCGGGGGGCTACTCTGGGGCCAACGTCCTGACTTTC	CASSQVLAGGYSGANVLTF
many	TRBV12-3/TRBV12-4	TRBD2	TRBJ2-1	TGTGCCAGCAGAGATCCGGGACTAGCGGGAGAAGGCAATGAGCAGTTCTTC	CASRDPGLAGEGNEQFF
few	TRBV29-1	-	TRBJ1-1	TGCAGCGTCCGGACAGCAAGGGAAGCTTTCTTT	CSVRTAREAFF
many	TRBV5-1	-	TRBJ2-7	TGCGCCAGCAGCCAAAGCTCGACACCATACTACGAGCAGTACTTC	CASSQSSTPYYEQYF
-	TRBV5-8	-	TRBJ2-7	TGTGCCAGCAGGGGAGCCGGGACGGTGATCTACGAGCAGTACTTC	CASRGAGTVIYEQYF
-	TRBV6-5	-	TRBJ2-1	TGTGCCAGCAGTTATTCTGGCCTTGAGCAGTTCTTC	CASSYSGLEQFF
many	TRBV2	-	TRBJ1-1	TGTGCCACCTTTGCGGGTCCTATGGTAGGGGTCATGAACACTGAAGCTTTCTTT	CATFAGPMVGVMNTEAFF
many	TRBV9	TRBD1	TRBJ2-1	TGTGCCAGCAGCACGCGGACAGGGGGCATGAGCTCCTACAATGAGCAGTTCTTC	CASSTRTGGMSSYNEQFF
many	TRBV28	-	TRBJ2-3	TGTGCCAGCAGTTTCGTCGCAGGGACAGATACGCAGTATTTT	CASSFVAGTDTQYF
-	TRBV27	TRBD1	TRBJ2-7	TGTGCCAGCAGTCCCTGGACAGGGTACTACGAGCAGTACTTC	CASSPWTGYYEQYF
many	TRBV28	-	TRBJ2-1	TGTGCCAGCAGTTTATTACTAGCTCCTATTTACAATGAGCAGTTCTTC	CASSLLLAPIYNEQFF
-	TRBV7-3	TRBD1	TRBJ2-1	TGTGCCAGCGGCCCCGGGACAGGGGTTGAGCAGTTCTTC	CASGPGTGVEQFF
-	TRBV28	-	TRBJ1-1	TGTGCCAGCAGTCCGACAGTCATGAACACTGAAGCTTTCTTT	CASSPTVMNTEAFF
many	TRBV6-1	-	TRBJ1-2	TGTGCCAGCAGTGGAACAGCGATGAACTATGGCTACACCTTC	CASSGTAMNYGYTF
few	TRBV4-1	TRBD2	TRBJ2-5	TGCGCCAGCAGCCAAGACTGGACTAGCGGGAATCCCCACCAAGAGACCCAGTACTTC	CASSQDWTSGNPHQETQYF
many	TRBV18	-	TRBJ2-2	TGTGCCAGCTCACCGTCAACACAGGGCGCCGGGGAGCTGTTTTTT	CASSPSTQGAGELFF
many	TRBV28	TRBD1	TRBJ2-7	TGTGCCAGCAGTCGGACAGGGGTATCCTACGAGCAGTACTTC	CASSRTGVSYEQYF
once	TRBV9	-	TRBJ1-1	TGTGCCAGCAGCGGGGACACAGCAGGAACTGAAGCTTTCTTT	CASSGDTAGTEAFF
many	TRBV7-9	-	TRBJ2-5	TGTGCCAGCAGCTTAGGGCAGCAAGAGACCCAGTACTTC	CASSLGQQETQYF
many	TRBV29-1	-	TRBJ2-3	TGCAGCGTGGCCGAGTCAACAGATACGCAGTATTTT	CSVAESTDTQYF
many	TRBV2	TRBD1	TRBJ2-7	TGTGCCAGCAGTGAATCGATTCCCGGGACAGGGGAATCCTACGAGCAGTACTTC	CASSESIPGTGESYEQYF
few	TRBV28	-	TRBJ2-5	TGTGCCAGCTCCAACAGGGGAGGGGGAGAGACCCAGTACTTC	CASSNRGGGETQYF
many	TRBV5-1	-	TRBJ2-4	TGCGCCAGCAGCTTGGGACAGATTGAAAACATTCAGTACTTC	CASSLGQIENIQYF
many	TRBV20-1	-	TRBJ2-5	TGCAGTGCTAGCGGCCCTGCGGGGTCACAAGAGACCCAGTACTTC	CSASGPAGSQETQYF
many	TRBV2	-	TRBJ1-5	TGTGCCAGCAGTGGGGAGCGGGGCGTAGGGCAGCCCCAGCATTTT	CASSGERGVGQPQHF
many	TRBV10-3	-	TRBJ1-2	TGTGCCATCAGTGGAGAGATAGGACCCTTCGGCTATGGCTACACCTTC	CAISGEIGPFGYGYTF
many	TRBV11-2	-	TRBJ2-7	TGTGCCAGCAGCTTAGCGGGGGACGAGCAGTACTTC	CASSLAGDEQYF
many	TRBV27	-	TRBJ2-2	TGTGCCAGCAGATTAGGACAGCTCGGGGAGCTGTTTTTT	CASRLGQLGELFF
-	TRBV28	-	TRBJ2-1	TGTGCCAGCAGTGCGGCGTTCGGGTATGGATACAATGAGCAGTTCTTC	CASSAAFGYGYNEQFF
many	TRBV10-3	TRBD1	TRBJ1-6	TGTGCCATCAGGCCTGGGACAGGGTATAATTCACCCCTCCACTTT	CAIRPGTGYNSPLHF
-	TRBV28	TRBD2	TRBJ2-2	TGTGCCAGCAGTTTGGTAGCGGGAGCCGGGGAGCTGTTTTTT	CASSLVAGAGELFF
many	TRBV4-2	TRBD2	TRBJ2-5	TGTGCCAGCAGCCAAGTGGGACTAAAGGGAGAGACCCAGTACTTC	CASSQVGLKGETQYF
-	TRBV15	-	TRBJ1-1	TGTGCCACCAGCAGAGATCAGCCAGGGCCCTTCACTGAAGCTTTCTTT	CATSRDQPGPFTEAFF